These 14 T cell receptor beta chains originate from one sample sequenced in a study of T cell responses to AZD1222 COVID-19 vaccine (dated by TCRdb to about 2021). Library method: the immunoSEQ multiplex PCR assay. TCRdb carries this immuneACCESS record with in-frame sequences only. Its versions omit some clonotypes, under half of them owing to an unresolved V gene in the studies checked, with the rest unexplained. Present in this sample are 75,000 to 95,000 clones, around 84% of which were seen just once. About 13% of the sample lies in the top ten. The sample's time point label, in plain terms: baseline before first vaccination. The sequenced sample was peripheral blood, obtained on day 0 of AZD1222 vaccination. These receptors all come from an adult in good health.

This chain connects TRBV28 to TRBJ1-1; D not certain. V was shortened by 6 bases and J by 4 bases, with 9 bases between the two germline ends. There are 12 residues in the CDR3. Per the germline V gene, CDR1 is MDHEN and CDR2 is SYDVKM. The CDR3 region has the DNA TGTGCCAGCAGCCGTACCTTCACTGAAGCTTTCTTT. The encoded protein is CASSRTFTEAFF.

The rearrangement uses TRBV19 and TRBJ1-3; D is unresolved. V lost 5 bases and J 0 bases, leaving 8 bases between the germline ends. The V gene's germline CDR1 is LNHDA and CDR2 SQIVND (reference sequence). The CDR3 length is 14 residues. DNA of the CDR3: TGTGCCAGTAGTCCATTCAGCTCTGGAAACACCATATATTTT. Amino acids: CASSPFSSGNTIYF.

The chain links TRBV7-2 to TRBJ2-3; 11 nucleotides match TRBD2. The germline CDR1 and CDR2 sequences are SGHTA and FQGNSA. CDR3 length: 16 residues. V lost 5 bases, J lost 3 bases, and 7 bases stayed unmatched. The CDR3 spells CASSPPTSGKTDTQYF. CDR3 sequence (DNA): TGTGCCAGCAGCCCTCCGACTAGCGGGAAAACAGATACGCAGTATTTT.

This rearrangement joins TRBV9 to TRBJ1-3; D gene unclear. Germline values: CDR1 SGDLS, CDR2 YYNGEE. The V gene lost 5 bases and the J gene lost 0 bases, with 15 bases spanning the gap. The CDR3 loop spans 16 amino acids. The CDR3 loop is CASRVRSRISGNTIYF. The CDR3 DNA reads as TGTGCCAGCAGGGTCCGGTCAAGGATCTCTGGAAACACCATATATTTT. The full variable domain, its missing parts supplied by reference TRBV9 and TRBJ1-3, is DSGVTQTPKHLITATGQRVTLRCSPRSGDLSVYWYQQSLDQGLQFLIQYYNGEERAKGNILERFSAQQFPDLHSELNLSSLELGDSALYFCASRVRSRISGNTIYFGEGSWLTVV.

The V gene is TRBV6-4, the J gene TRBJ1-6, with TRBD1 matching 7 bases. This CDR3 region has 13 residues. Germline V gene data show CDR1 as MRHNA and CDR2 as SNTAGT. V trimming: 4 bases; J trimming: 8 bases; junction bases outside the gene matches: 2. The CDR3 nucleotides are TGTGCCAGCAGTGGACAGGGCTATTCACCCCTCCACTTT. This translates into CASSGQGYSPLHF.

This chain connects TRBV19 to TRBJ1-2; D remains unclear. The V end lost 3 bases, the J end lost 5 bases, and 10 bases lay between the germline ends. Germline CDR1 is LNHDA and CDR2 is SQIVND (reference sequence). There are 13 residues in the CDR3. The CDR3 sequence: CASSMVGSYGYTF. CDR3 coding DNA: TGTGCCAGTAGTATGGTGGGCAGTTATGGCTACACCTTC.

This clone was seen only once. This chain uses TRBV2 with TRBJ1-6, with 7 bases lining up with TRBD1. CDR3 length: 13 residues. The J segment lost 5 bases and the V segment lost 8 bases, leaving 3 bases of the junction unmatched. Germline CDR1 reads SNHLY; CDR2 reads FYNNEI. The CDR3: CASAGTDNSPLHF. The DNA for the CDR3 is TGTGCCAGCGCCGGGACAGATAATTCACCCCTCCACTTT.

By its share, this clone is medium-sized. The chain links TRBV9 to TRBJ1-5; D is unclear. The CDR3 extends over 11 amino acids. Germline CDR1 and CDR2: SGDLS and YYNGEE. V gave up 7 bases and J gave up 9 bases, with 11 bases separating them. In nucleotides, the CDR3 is TGTGCCAGCGGGAGCTTGTGGCCCCAGCATTTT. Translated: CASGSLWPQHF.

CDR3 nucleotides: TGTGCCATCGCCTCCCCGCGAAGTTCCAACGAGCAGTACTTC. Translated: CAIASPRSSNEQYF. The genes are TRBV10-3 and TRBJ2-7; D unresolved. V lost 8 bases and J lost 5, with 19 bases in between. The CDR3 has 14 amino acids. CDR1 is ENHRY and CDR2 is SYGVKD in the germline V gene.

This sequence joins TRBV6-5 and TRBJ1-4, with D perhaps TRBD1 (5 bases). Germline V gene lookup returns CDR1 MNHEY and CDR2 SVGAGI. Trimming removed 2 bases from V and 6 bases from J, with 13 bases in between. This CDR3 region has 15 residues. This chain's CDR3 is CASSYSGREYEKLFF. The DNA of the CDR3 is TGTGCCAGCAGTTACAGCGGCAGGGAGTATGAAAAACTGTTTTTT.

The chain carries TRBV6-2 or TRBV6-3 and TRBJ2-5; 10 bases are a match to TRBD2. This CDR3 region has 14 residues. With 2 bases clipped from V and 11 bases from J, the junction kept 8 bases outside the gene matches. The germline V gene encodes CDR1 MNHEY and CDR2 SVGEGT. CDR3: CASSYLRTSGAQYF. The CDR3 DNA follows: TGTGCCAGCAGTTACCTCCGGACTAGCGGTGCACAGTACTTC.

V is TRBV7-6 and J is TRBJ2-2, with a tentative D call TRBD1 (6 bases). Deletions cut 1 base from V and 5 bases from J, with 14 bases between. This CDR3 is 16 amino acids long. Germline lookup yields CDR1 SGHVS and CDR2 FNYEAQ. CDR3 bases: TGTGCCAGCAGCTTAGTTGGGGGCGCAGGGACCGGGGAGCTGTTTTTT. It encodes CASSLVGGAGTGELFF.

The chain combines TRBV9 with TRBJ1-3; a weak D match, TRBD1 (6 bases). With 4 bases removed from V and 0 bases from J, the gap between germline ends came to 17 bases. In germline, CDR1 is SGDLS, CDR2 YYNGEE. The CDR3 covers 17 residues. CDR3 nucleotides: TGTGCCAGCAGCACCCCTCGGACAGAGAGCTCTGGAAACACCATATATTTT. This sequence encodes CASSTPRTESSGNTIYF. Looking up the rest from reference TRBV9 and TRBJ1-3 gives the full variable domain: DSGVTQTPKHLITATGQRVTLRCSPRSGDLSVYWYQQSLDQGLQFLIQYYNGEERAKGNILERFSAQQFPDLHSELNLSSLELGDSALYFCASSTPRTESSGNTIYFGEGSWLTVV.

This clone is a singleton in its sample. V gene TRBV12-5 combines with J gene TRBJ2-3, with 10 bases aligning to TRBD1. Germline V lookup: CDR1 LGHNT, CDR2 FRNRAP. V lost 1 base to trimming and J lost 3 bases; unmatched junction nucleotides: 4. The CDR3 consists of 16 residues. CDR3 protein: CASGLGQGAETDTQYF. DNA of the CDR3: TGTGCTAGTGGTTTGGGACAGGGGGCGGAAACAGATACGCAGTATTTT.